The rows below give T cell receptor beta chains drawn from one sample of a study of blood T cell repertoires in COVID-19. Method: immunoSEQ multiplex PCR; TCRdb's copy keeps in-frame clones and lacks some. The table lists about 120,000 clones, 80% to 90% of them singletons. Sequencing was performed on peripheral blood. These receptors originate from a middle-aged man with acute or convalescent COVID-19. Each CDR3 is given with its conserved first and last residue. Each record gives: D gene, V gene, J gene, CDR3 protein. D genes are given only for firm matches.

D gene: .
V gene: TRBV11-2
J gene: TRBJ2-2
CDR3 protein: CASSLGGETGELFF

D gene: TRBD2
V gene: TRBV5-1
J gene: TRBJ2-1
CDR3 protein: CASSLGFSGSSYNEQFF

D gene: TRBD1
V gene: TRBV4-1
J gene: TRBJ1-1
CDR3 protein: CASSQDRGTEAFF

D gene: TRBD1
V gene: TRBV6-1
J gene: TRBJ1-5
CDR3 protein: CASSEDQGDQPQHF

D gene: TRBD2
V gene: TRBV19
J gene: TRBJ2-5
CDR3 protein: CASSAGGGVRQETQYF

D gene: TRBD2
V gene: TRBV5-1
J gene: TRBJ2-2
CDR3 protein: CASSLRLAGGPVGELFF

D gene: .
V gene: TRBV4-1
J gene: TRBJ1-5
CDR3 protein: CASSQAAGNGNQPQHF

D gene: .
V gene: TRBV18
J gene: TRBJ1-2
CDR3 protein: CASSPPGNYGYTF

D gene: .
V gene: TRBV30
J gene: TRBJ1-3
CDR3 protein: CAWTTGRNTIYF

D gene: .
V gene: TRBV6-5
J gene: TRBJ1-5
CDR3 protein: CASRTQGTQPQHF

D gene: .
V gene: TRBV10-2
J gene: TRBJ1-1
CDR3 protein: CASSERPGWTEAFF

D gene: .
V gene: TRBV6-5
J gene: TRBJ1-6
CDR3 protein: CASRYQTGSPLHF

D gene: TRBD1
V gene: TRBV4-1
J gene: TRBJ1-5
CDR3 protein: CASSQDPGQGNQPQHF

D gene: .
V gene: TRBV3-1/TRBV3-2
J gene: TRBJ1-2
CDR3 protein: CASSQDRRGGYTF

D gene: .
V gene: TRBV6-5
J gene: TRBJ1-1
CDR3 protein: CASSPTGLNTEAFF

D gene: .
V gene: TRBV30
J gene: TRBJ1-2
CDR3 protein: CAWSPTSSYGGGYTF

D gene: .
V gene: TRBV11-3
J gene: TRBJ2-5
CDR3 protein: CASARDNQETQYF

D gene: TRBD1
V gene: TRBV5-1
J gene: TRBJ1-4
CDR3 protein: CASSSRDRNEKLFF

D gene: TRBD1
V gene: TRBV6-5
J gene: TRBJ2-1
CDR3 protein: CASSYPRTGDNNEQFF

D gene: TRBD1
V gene: TRBV20-1
J gene: TRBJ2-7
CDR3 protein: CSASYKQGAFYEQYF

D gene: .
V gene: TRBV10-3
J gene: TRBJ2-3
CDR3 protein: CAISERDTLDTQYF

D gene: TRBD2
V gene: TRBV6-2/TRBV6-3
J gene: TRBJ2-1
CDR3 protein: CASSYPQGTSGGEQFF

D gene: TRBD1
V gene: TRBV19
J gene: TRBJ1-2
CDR3 protein: CASSLGQGAGYGYTF

D gene: TRBD1
V gene: TRBV5-6
J gene: TRBJ1-6
CDR3 protein: CASSSLSGQGLTSPLHF

D gene: .
V gene: TRBV5-6
J gene: TRBJ1-5
CDR3 protein: CASSLDGRRGNQPQHF

D gene: .
V gene: TRBV30
J gene: TRBJ1-5
CDR3 protein: CAWSVGGPQHF

D gene: .
V gene: TRBV27
J gene: TRBJ1-3
CDR3 protein: CASILFVRSREDSGNTIYF

D gene: .
V gene: TRBV9
J gene: TRBJ1-1
CDR3 protein: CASSPGASGWYTEAFF

D gene: .
V gene: TRBV5-6
J gene: TRBJ2-2
CDR3 protein: CASSLGPYTGELFF

D gene: .
V gene: TRBV12-3/TRBV12-4
J gene: TRBJ1-6
CDR3 protein: CASTPGFNSPLHF

D gene: .
V gene: TRBV4-3
J gene: TRBJ2-7
CDR3 protein: CASSQDFGVYEQYF

D gene: TRBD1
V gene: TRBV12-3/TRBV12-4
J gene: TRBJ2-7
CDR3 protein: CASSFYRGPEQYF

D gene: TRBD2
V gene: TRBV18
J gene: TRBJ2-1
CDR3 protein: CASSPPGLAPNEQFF

D gene: .
V gene: TRBV24-1
J gene: TRBJ1-4
CDR3 protein: CATSDPPGGSGGLTTNEKLFF

D gene: .
V gene: TRBV6-2/TRBV6-3
J gene: TRBJ2-6
CDR3 protein: CASSNALVSGANVLTF

D gene: TRBD1
V gene: TRBV6-6
J gene: TRBJ2-7
CDR3 protein: CASSYRDRVYEQYF

D gene: TRBD2
V gene: TRBV14
J gene: TRBJ2-7
CDR3 protein: CASSQDSLAGVGEQYF

D gene: TRBD1
V gene: TRBV9
J gene: TRBJ1-4
CDR3 protein: CASSKRTGREEKLFF

D gene: .
V gene: TRBV15
J gene: TRBJ1-6
CDR3 protein: CATRDILRNSPLHF

D gene: TRBD1
V gene: TRBV27
J gene: TRBJ1-1
CDR3 protein: CASSSLTGGFTEAFF

D gene: TRBD1
V gene: TRBV25-1
J gene: TRBJ1-5
CDR3 protein: CASSPTGASNQPQHF

D gene: .
V gene: TRBV15
J gene: TRBJ1-3
CDR3 protein: CATSRKRGGDPGNTIYF

D gene: TRBD2
V gene: TRBV12-5
J gene: TRBJ2-1
CDR3 protein: CASGSRGTSGRSSYNEQFF

D gene: .
V gene: TRBV30
J gene: TRBJ2-5
CDR3 protein: CAWSKQLKTQYF

D gene: TRBD1
V gene: TRBV25-1
J gene: TRBJ2-7
CDR3 protein: CATLPPASGTGFSHEQYF

D gene: TRBD1
V gene: TRBV24-1
J gene: TRBJ1-5
CDR3 protein: CATTVWGQGPQGNQPQHF

D gene: .
V gene: TRBV5-1
J gene: TRBJ2-3
CDR3 protein: CASSLAGFTDTQYF

D gene: TRBD2
V gene: TRBV30
J gene: TRBJ2-3
CDR3 protein: CAWSVGTSGSTDTQYF

D gene: .
V gene: TRBV5-6
J gene: TRBJ1-5
CDR3 protein: CASSSLGAEPQHF

D gene: TRBD1
V gene: TRBV5-6
J gene: TRBJ2-3
CDR3 protein: CASSTGTGSADTQYF

D gene: .
V gene: TRBV4-1
J gene: TRBJ2-2
CDR3 protein: CASSQHDSSPGELFF

D gene: TRBD1
V gene: TRBV30
J gene: TRBJ1-3
CDR3 protein: CAWSVPGQTGNTIYF

D gene: TRBD1
V gene: TRBV27
J gene: TRBJ1-4
CDR3 protein: CASSLSGTGLEKLFF

D gene: .
V gene: TRBV19
J gene: TRBJ1-2
CDR3 protein: CASSITGTTYGYTF

D gene: .
V gene: TRBV4-1
J gene: TRBJ2-3
CDR3 protein: CASSPPFSTDTQYF

D gene: .
V gene: TRBV9
J gene: TRBJ1-1
CDR3 protein: CASSVQFNTEAFF

D gene: .
V gene: TRBV4-3
J gene: TRBJ2-5
CDR3 protein: CASSRVEGAPQETQYF

D gene: .
V gene: TRBV6-5
J gene: TRBJ1-2
CDR3 protein: CASSPGPRGGYTF

D gene: TRBD1
V gene: TRBV6-5
J gene: TRBJ2-2
CDR3 protein: CASSRRQGVTGELFF

D gene: TRBD2
V gene: TRBV19
J gene: TRBJ2-1
CDR3 protein: CATKSLAGGGYNEQFF